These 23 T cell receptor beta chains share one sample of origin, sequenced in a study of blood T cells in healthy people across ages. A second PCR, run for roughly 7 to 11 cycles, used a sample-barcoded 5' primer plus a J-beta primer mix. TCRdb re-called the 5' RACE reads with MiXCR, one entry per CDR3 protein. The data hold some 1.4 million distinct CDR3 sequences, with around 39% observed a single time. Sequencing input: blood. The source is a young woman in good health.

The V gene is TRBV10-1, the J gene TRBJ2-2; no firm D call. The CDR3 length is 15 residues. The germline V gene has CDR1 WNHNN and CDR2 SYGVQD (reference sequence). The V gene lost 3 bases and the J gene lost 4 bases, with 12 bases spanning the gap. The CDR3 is CASSDDTWGTGELFF. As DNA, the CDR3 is TGCGCCAGCAGTGATGACACCTGGGGCACCGGGGAGCTGTTTTTT.

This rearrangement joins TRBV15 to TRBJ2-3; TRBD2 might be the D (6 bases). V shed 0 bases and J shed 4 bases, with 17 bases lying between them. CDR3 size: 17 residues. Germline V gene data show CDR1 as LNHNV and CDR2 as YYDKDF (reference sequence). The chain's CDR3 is CATSRDLNREWADTQYF. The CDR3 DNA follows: TGTGCCACCAGCAGAGATCTGAATCGGGAGTGGGCAGATACGCAGTATTTT.

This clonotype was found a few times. CDR3 bases: TGTGCCAGCAGCTCCTCCGAGTTAGGCTCCTACGAGCAGTACTTC. Translation gives CASSSSELGSYEQYF. The chain joins TRBV5-6 to TRBJ2-7; the D is unclear. The CDR3 length is 15 residues. Trimming took 3 bases from V and 0 from J, leaving 13 bases between them. The germline gives CDR1 SGHDT, CDR2 YYEEEE. The variable domain in full, completed from reference TRBV5-6 and TRBJ2-7, reads DAGVTQSPTHLIKTRGQQVTLRCSPKSGHDTVSWYQQALGQGPQFIFQYYEEEERQRGNFPDRFSGHQFPNYSSELNVNALLLGDSALYLCASSSSELGSYEQYFGPGTRLTVT.

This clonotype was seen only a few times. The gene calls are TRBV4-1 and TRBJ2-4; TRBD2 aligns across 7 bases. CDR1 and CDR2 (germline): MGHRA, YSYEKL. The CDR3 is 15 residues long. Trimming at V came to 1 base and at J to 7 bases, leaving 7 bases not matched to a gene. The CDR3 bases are TGCGCCAGCAGCCAAGGTTCGGCGGGAGCGAACATTCAGTACTTC. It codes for CASSQGSAGANIQYF.

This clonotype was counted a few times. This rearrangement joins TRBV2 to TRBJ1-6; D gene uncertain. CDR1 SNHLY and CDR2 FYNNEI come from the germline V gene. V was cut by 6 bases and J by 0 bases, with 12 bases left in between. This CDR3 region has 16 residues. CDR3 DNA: TGTGCCAGCAGACCACGGGCCGGCTCCTATAATTCACCCCTCCACTTT. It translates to CASRPRAGSYNSPLHF.

CDR3 region: CASSQAGLGTNTGELFF. For the CDR3, the DNA is TGTGCCAGCAGCCAAGCTGGTCTAGGGACCAACACCGGGGAGCTGTTTTTT. The V and J genes are TRBV3-1 and TRBJ2-2; D is possibly TRBD1 or TRBD2 (5 bases each). The CDR3 spans 17 residues. V dropped 1 base and J dropped 2 bases, with 14 bases sitting between them. The germline V gene encodes CDR1 LGHDT and CDR2 YNNKEL (reference sequence).

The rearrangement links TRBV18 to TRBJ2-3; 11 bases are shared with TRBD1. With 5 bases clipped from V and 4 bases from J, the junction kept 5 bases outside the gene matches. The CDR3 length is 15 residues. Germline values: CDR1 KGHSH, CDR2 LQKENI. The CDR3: CASSKDRGQSDTQYF. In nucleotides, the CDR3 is TGTGCCAGCTCAAAGGACAGGGGGCAGTCAGATACGCAGTATTTT.

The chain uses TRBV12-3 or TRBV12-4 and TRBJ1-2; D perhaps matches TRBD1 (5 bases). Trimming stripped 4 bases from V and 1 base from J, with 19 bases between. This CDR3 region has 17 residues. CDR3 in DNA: TGTGCCAGCAGTTCGAGGGGTGCCCCGGATCTTAACTATGGCTACACCTTC. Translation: CASSSRGAPDLNYGYTF.

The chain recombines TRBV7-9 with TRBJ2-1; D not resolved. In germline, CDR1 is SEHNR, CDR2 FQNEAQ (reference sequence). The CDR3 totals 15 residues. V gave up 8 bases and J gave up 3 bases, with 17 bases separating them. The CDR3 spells CASSPHDNYYNEQFF. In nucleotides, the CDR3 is TGTGCCAGCTCCCCCCATGACAACTACTACAATGAGCAGTTCTTC.

As DNA, the CDR3 is TGTGCCAGCAGCTATCGGACAGGTGCCGAAAAACTGTTTTTT. Amino acids: CASSYRTGAEKLFF. The V call is TRBV2, the J call TRBJ1-4; the match to TRBD1 covers 7 bases. The V and J ends lost 6 bases and 8 bases, in that order; junction bases with no gene match: 9. Germline V gene sequence: CDR1 SNHLY, CDR2 FYNNEI. CDR3 length equals 14 residues.

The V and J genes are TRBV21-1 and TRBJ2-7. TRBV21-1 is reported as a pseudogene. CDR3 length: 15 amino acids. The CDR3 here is CASSKVEFWLYEQYF. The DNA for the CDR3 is TGTGCCAGCAGCAAAGTGGAGTTTTGGCTCTACGAGCAGTACTTC.

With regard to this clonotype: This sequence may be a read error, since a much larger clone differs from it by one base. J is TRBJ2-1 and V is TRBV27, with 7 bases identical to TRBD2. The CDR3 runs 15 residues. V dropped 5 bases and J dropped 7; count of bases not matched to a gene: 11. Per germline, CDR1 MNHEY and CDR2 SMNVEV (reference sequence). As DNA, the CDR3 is TGTGCCAGCAGTACGGGACTATCGGGGATAAATGAGCAGTTCTTC. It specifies CASSTGLSGINEQFF.

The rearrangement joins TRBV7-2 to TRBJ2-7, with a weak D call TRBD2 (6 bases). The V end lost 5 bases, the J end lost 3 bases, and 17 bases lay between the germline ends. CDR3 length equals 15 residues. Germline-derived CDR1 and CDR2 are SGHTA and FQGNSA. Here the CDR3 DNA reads TGTGCCAGCAGCCAGCGACGGGGGAGTCGCTACGAGCAGTACTTC. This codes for CASSQRRGSRYEQYF. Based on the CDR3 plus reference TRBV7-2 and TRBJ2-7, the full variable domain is GAGVSQSPSNKVTEKGKDVELRCDPISGHTALYWYRQSLGQGLEFLIYFQGNSAPDKSGLPSDRFSAERTGGSVSTLTIQRTQQEDSAVYLCASSQRRGSRYEQYFGPGTRLTVT.

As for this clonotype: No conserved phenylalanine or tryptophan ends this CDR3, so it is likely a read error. The CDR3 DNA reads as TGTGCCAGCAGTTACCCGACAGGGTCGGGAAACACCATATATCTT. This codes for CASSYPTGSGNTIYL. The rearrangement links TRBV6-2 or TRBV6-3 to TRBJ1-3, with 7 bases identical to TRBD1. Germline-derived CDR1 and CDR2 are MNHEY and SVGEGT. The ends lost 2 bases at V and 4 bases at J; junction bases unmatched: 5. The CDR3 consists of 15 residues.

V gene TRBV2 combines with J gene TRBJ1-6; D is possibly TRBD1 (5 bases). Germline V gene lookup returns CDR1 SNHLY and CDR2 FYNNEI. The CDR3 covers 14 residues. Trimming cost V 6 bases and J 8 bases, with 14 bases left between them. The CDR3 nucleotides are TGTGCCAGCAGGGGGGAATCGTTAGATTCACCCCTCCACTTT. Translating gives CASRGESLDSPLHF.

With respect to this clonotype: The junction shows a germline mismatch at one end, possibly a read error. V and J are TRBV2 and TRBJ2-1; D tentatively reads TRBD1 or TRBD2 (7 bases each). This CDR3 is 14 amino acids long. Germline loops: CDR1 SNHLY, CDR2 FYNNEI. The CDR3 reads CTSSFQGGYNEQFF. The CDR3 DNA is TGTACCAGCAGTTTCCAGGGGGGGTACAATGAGCAGTTCTTC.

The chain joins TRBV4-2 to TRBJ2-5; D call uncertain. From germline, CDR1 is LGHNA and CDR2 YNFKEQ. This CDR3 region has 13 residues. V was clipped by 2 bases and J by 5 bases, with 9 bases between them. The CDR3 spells CASSQRAKETQYF. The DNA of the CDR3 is TGTGCCAGCAGCCAACGGGCGAAGGAGACCCAGTACTTC.

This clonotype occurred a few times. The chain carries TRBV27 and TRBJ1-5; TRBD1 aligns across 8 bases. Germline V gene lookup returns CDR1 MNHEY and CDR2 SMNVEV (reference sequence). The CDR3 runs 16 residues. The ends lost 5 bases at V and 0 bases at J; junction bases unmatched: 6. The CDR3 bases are TGTGCCAGCAGTACCTCCGGGACAGGTAGCAATCAGCCCCAGCATTTT. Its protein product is CASSTSGTGSNQPQHF.

The CDR3 protein is CSAEELAGVTDTQYF. In DNA form, the CDR3 reads TGCAGTGCGGAAGAACTAGCGGGAGTTACAGATACGCAGTATTTT. The gene calls are TRBV20-1 and TRBJ2-3; 11 nucleotides line up with TRBD2. J was trimmed by 3 bases and V by 6 bases; bases with no gene match: 8. Per the germline V gene, CDR1 is DFQATT and CDR2 is SNEGSKA (reference sequence). The CDR3 loop spans 15 amino acids.

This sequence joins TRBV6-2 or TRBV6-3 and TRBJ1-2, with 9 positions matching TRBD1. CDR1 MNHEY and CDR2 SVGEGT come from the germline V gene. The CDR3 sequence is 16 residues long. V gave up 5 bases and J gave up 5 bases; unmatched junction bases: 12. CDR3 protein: CASSDKTGGYNYGYTF. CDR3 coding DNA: TGTGCCAGCAGTGACAAAACAGGGGGCTACAATTATGGCTACACCTTC.

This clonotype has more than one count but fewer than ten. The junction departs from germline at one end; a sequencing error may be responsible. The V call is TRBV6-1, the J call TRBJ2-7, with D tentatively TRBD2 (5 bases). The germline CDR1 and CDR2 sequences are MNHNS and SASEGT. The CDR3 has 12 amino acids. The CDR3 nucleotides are TGCGCCAGCAGTGAGGGTGGGAACGAGCAGTACTTC. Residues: CASSEGGNEQYF.

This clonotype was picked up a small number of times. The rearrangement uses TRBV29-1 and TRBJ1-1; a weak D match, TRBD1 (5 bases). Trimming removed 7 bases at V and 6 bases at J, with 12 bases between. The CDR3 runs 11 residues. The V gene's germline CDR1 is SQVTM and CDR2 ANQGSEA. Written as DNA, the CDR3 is TGCAGCGCCCTGACAGTCCCTGAAGCTTTCTTT. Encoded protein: CSALTVPEAFF.

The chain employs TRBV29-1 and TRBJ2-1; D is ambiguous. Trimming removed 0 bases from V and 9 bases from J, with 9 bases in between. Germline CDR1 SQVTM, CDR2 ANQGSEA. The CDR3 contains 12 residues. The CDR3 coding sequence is TGCAGCGTTGAAGATACAGTGGTTGAGCAGTTCTTC. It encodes CSVEDTVVEQFF.